A selection of T cell receptor beta chains follows, all from one sample in a study of CD8+CD57+ T cells in acquired aplastic anemia. One entry per CDR3 protein, called by TCRdb with MiXCR from the reads. The table records roughly 80,000 distinct CDR3 sequences, approximately 70% of them present only once. Sequenced material: sorted CD4+, CD8+, or CD8+CD57+ T cells (not recorded which) from PBMCs. These receptors were taken from a human donor with aplastic anemia. CDR3s include the opening cysteine and the closing phenylalanine or tryptophan. D genes are given only for firm matches. Clone size is not always given. Where it is, it says once, few, many or a class for expanded clones.

j_call	d_call	cdr3_length	clone_size	v_call	cdr3_nt	cdr3_aa
TRBJ2-5	TRBD1	16	few	TRBV7-2	TGTGCCAGCAGTTTAGCTTCCTCAGGGGGCCAAGAGACCCAGTACTTC	CASSLASSGGQETQYF
TRBJ1-1	.	13	.	TRBV19	TGTGCCAGTAATCGGGGACGGGACACTGAAGCTTTCTTT	CASNRGRDTEAFF
TRBJ2-5	TRBD2	13	.	TRBV20-1	TGCAGTGCTTCCCGGGGGGTCCAAGAGACCCAGTACTTC	CSASRGVQETQYF
TRBJ2-2	TRBD2	12	.	TRBV7-7	TGTGCTAGCGGGTCGAACACCGGGGAGCTGTTTTTT	CASGSNTGELFF
TRBJ1-1	.	12	few	TRBV2	TGTGCCAGCAGTGTGTGGGGCCCTGAAGCTTTCTTT	CASSVWGPEAFF
TRBJ2-1	TRBD2	15	.	TRBV9	TGTGCCAGCAGTCTAGTAGCGGGATCCTACAATGAGCAGTTCTTC	CASSLVAGSYNEQFF
TRBJ2-3	TRBD2	16	.	TRBV19	TGTGCCAGTAGTAGGCTAGCGGGAACAAGTGCAGATACGCAGTATTTT	CASSRLAGTSADTQYF
TRBJ2-7	TRBD1	13	.	TRBV24-1	TGTGCCACCAGTGAAGGGACAGGGTACGAGCAGTACTTC	CATSEGTGYEQYF
TRBJ2-7	TRBD2	13	.	TRBV7-2	TGTGCCAGCAGCTTTGCGGGGGCCTACGAGCAGTACTTC	CASSFAGAYEQYF
TRBJ2-7	TRBD1	15	.	TRBV7-9	TGTGCCAGCAGTACGAGGGGGCATGCCGGGGACGAGCAGTACTTC	CASSTRGHAGDEQYF
TRBJ2-5	.	13	.	TRBV15	TGTGCCACCAGCACCCGAACTGAAAAGACCCAGTACTTC	CATSTRTEKTQYF
TRBJ2-1	.	13	.	TRBV20-1	TGCAGTGCTAACCAGATCTCCTACAATGAGCAGTTCTTC	CSANQISYNEQFF
TRBJ2-3	.	15	.	TRBV5-1	TGCGCCAGCAGCCCTGAGGACAAGGACCCCGATACGCAGTATTTT	CASSPEDKDPDTQYF
TRBJ2-1	.	12	.	TRBV7-2	TGTGCCAGCAGCTCTCAGGACAATGAGCAGTTCTTC	CASSSQDNEQFF
TRBJ1-2	.	13	.	TRBV4-1	TGCGCCAGCAGCCAAGAACTCGGTCGCGGCTACACCTTC	CASSQELGRGYTF
TRBJ2-3	.	20	.	TRBV24-1	TGTGCCACCAGTGATTTAAGTACTATCGAGACGAAAGTCCACACAGATACGCAGTATTTT	CATSDLSTIETKVHTDTQYF
TRBJ2-5	.	12	.	TRBV3-1	TGTGCCAGCAGCCAAGGTCGAGGGACCCAGTACTTC	CASSQGRGTQYF
TRBJ2-5	TRBD1	15	.	TRBV7-6	TGTGCCAGCAGCCCACCGACAGGGGGCGGGGAGACCCAGTACTTC	CASSPPTGGGETQYF
TRBJ2-5	.	11	few	TRBV14	TGTGCCAGCAGCCACTATGAGACCCAGTACTTC	CASSHYETQYF
TRBJ1-1	.	15	.	TRBV5-6	TGTGCCAGCAGCTTTGGATTGATCATGAACACTGAAGCTTTCTTT	CASSFGLIMNTEAFF
TRBJ2-5	.	15	.	TRBV5-1	TGCGCCAGCAGCTTGGGTTCGGGGACGGAAGAGACCCAGTACTTC	CASSLGSGTEETQYF
TRBJ1-2	.	13	.	TRBV15	TGTGCCACCAGCAGAGATTCACAGTATGGCTACACCTTC	CATSRDSQYGYTF
TRBJ2-1	TRBD2	18	.	TRBV7-6	TGTGCCAGCAGCTTAGATCGGAACAGCGGGGATGCCTACAATGAGCAGTTCTTC	CASSLDRNSGDAYNEQFF
TRBJ1-1	.	15	few	TRBV7-8	TGTGCCAGCAGCTTAACGGTACAGCTGAACACTGAAGCTTTCTTT	CASSLTVQLNTEAFF
TRBJ2-7	TRBD2	14	.	TRBV15	TGTGCCACCCCGCTTTTTGCGGGGGATTACGAGCAGTACTTC	CATPLFAGDYEQYF
TRBJ1-6	.	12	few	TRBV15	TGTGCCACCAGCCTCGGGTATTCACCCCTCCACTTT	CATSLGYSPLHF
TRBJ2-7	.	13	.	TRBV15	TGTGCCACCAGCTTCCCGGAGTGGGACGAGCAGTACTTC	CATSFPEWDEQYF
TRBJ2-7	TRBD2	14	.	TRBV14	TGTGCCAGCAGCCAAGGGGCGGGACTATCCGAGCAGTACTTC	CASSQGAGLSEQYF
TRBJ2-5	TRBD2	17	.	TRBV24-1	TGTGCCACCAGTGATGGACTAGCGGGGGGGTTCCAAGAGACCCAGTACTTC	CATSDGLAGGFQETQYF
TRBJ2-7	.	14	.	TRBV19	TGTGCCAGTAGTATGGGGGCCGTCTCCTACGAGCAGTACTTC	CASSMGAVSYEQYF
TRBJ1-1	.	12	.	TRBV7-2	TGTGCCAGCAGCCCCGTAGGCACTAAAGCTTTCTTT	CASSPVGTKAFF
TRBJ2-1	.	11	.	TRBV12-3/TRBV12-4	TGTGCCAGCAATTGCAGTCATGAGCAGTTCTTC	CASNCSHEQFF
TRBJ2-3	.	13	.	TRBV7-9	TGTGCCAGCAGCGCCAGACTCTCAGATACGCAGTATTTT	CASSARLSDTQYF
TRBJ1-1	.	11	.	TRBV20-1	TGCAGTGCTAGTGAGAACACTGAAGCTTTCTTT	CSASENTEAFF
TRBJ1-1	.	14	.	TRBV29-1	TGCAGCGTTGAAGCCCCCCAGGAAGGGCAGGGAGCTTTCTTT	CSVEAPQEGQGAFF
TRBJ1-5	.	13	.	TRBV7-6	TGTGCCAGCAGCTTGGACGGTGGGCAGCCCCAGCATTTT	CASSLDGGQPQHF
TRBJ1-4	.	14	.	TRBV7-9	TGTGCCAGCAACTTCGGGACGGGGAATGAAAAACTGTTTTTT	CASNFGTGNEKLFF
TRBJ1-2	.	14	once	TRBV20-1	TGCAGTGCTAGGGGGCGGGAGACTAACTATGGCTACACCTTC	CSARGRETNYGYTF
TRBJ2-7	.	13	once	TRBV4-3	TGCGCCAGCAGCCAGACCAGGGGTTACGAGCAGTACTTC	CASSQTRGYEQYF